The T cell receptor beta chain described here comes from a study of shared clonotypes between healthy human individuals. The assay was immunoSEQ multiplex PCR, and TCRdb's table has in-frame clones only and misses some. Here the sample spans approximately 350,000 clones, approximately 74% being singletons. The receptor's source is a man between 25 and 39 years old in good health. The sequenced sample was memory CD4+ T cells sorted from blood. Stated subset: CD45RA-negative fraction.

The CDR3 loop reads CASSLAGTNTGELFF. For the CDR3, the DNA is TGTGCCAGCAGTTTAGCAGGGACGAACACCGGGGAGCTGTTTTTT. The chain combines TRBV28 with TRBJ2-2; perhaps TRBD1 as D (5 bases). The V end lost 2 bases, the J end lost 0 bases, and 7 bases lay between the germline ends. This CDR3 spans 15 amino acids. The V gene's germline CDR1 is MDHEN and CDR2 SYDVKM.